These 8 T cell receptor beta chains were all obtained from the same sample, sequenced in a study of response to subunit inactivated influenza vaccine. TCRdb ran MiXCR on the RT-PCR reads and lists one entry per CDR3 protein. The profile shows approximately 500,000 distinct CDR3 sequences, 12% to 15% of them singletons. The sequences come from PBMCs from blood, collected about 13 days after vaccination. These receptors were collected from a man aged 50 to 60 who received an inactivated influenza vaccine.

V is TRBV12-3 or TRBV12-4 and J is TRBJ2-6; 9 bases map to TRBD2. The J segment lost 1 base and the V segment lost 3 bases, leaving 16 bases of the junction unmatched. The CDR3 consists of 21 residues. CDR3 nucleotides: TGTGCCAGCAGTTTTTTTACCCCCCTCGCGGGAGGGCCGTCTGGGGCCAACGTCCTGACTTTC. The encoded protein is CASSFFTPLAGGPSGANVLTF.

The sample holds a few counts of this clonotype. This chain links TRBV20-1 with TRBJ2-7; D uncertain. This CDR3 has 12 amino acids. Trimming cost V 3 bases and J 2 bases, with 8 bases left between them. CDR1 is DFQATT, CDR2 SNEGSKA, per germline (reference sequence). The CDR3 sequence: CSASIQPYEQYF. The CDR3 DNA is TGCAGTGCTAGTATCCAGCCCTACGAGCAGTACTTC.

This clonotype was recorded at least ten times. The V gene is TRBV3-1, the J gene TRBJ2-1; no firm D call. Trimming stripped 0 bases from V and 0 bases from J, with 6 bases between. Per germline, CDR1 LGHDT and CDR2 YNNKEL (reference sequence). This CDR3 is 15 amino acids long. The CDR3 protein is CASSQDLSSYNEQFF. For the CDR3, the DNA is TGTGCCAGCAGCCAAGATTTGAGCTCCTACAATGAGCAGTTCTTC.

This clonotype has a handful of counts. CDR3 nucleotides: TGCGCCAGCAGCTTGCCTAGCGGGACCTACAATGAGCAGTTCTTC. Translating it yields CASSLPSGTYNEQFF. The genes are TRBV5-1 and TRBJ2-1, with 9 bases fitting TRBD2. This CDR3 contains 15 residues. The germline CDR1 and CDR2 sequences are SGHRS and YFSETQ. V gave up 1 base and J gave up 2 bases; unmatched junction bases: 1.

CDR3 amino acids: CASSLTLTGERIQYF. CDR3 DNA sequence: TGTGCCAGCAGTTTGACCCTAACAGGGGAGCGGATTCAGTACTTC. V usage is TRBV28 and J usage is TRBJ2-4, with 7 bases identical to TRBD1. V lost 3 bases, J lost 10 bases, and 12 bases stayed unmatched. Germline assignment: CDR1 MDHEN and CDR2 SYDVKM. The CDR3 extends over 15 amino acids.

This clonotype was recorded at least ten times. CDR3 bases: TGTGCCAGCAGCCGAGGGACTAGCGAAGCCTACAATGAGCAGTTCTTC. Translation gives CASSRGTSEAYNEQFF. The rearrangement joins TRBV7-9 to TRBJ2-1, with 10 bases that match TRBD2. The V segment lost 5 bases and the J segment 2 bases; nucleotides outside the gene matches: 6. The CDR3 runs to 16 residues. Germline V lookup: CDR1 SEHNR, CDR2 FQNEAQ (reference sequence).

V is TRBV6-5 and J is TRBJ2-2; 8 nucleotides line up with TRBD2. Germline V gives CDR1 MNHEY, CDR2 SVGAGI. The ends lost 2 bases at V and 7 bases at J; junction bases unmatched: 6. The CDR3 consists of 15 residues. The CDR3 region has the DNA TGTGCCAGCAGTTACCCCGGGAGGGGCGGCGGGGAGCTGTTTTTT. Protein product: CASSYPGRGGGELFF.

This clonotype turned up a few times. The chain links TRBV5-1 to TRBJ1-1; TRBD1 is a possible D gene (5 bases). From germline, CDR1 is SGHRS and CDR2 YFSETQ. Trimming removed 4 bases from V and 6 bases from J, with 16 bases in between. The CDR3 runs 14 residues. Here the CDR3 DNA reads TGCGCCAGCAGCGAGATGGGGGGGTCCCCTGAAGCTTTCTTT. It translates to CASSEMGGSPEAFF.